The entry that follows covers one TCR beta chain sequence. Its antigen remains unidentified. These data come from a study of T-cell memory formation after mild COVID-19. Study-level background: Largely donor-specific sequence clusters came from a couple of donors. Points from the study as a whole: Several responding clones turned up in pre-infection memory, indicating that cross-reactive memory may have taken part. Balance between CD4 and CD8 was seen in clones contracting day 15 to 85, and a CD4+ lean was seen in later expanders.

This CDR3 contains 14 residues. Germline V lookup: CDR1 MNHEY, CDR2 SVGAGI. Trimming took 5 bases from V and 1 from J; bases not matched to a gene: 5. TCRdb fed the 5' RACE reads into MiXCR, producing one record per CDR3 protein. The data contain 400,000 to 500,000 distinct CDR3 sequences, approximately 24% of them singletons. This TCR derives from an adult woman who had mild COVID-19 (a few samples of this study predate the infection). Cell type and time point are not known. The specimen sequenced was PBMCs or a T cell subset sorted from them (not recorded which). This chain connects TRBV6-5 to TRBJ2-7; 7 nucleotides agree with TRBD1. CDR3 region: CASSIGTVSYEQYF. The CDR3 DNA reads TGTGCCAGCAGTATCGGGACAGTTTCCTACGAGCAGTACTTC.